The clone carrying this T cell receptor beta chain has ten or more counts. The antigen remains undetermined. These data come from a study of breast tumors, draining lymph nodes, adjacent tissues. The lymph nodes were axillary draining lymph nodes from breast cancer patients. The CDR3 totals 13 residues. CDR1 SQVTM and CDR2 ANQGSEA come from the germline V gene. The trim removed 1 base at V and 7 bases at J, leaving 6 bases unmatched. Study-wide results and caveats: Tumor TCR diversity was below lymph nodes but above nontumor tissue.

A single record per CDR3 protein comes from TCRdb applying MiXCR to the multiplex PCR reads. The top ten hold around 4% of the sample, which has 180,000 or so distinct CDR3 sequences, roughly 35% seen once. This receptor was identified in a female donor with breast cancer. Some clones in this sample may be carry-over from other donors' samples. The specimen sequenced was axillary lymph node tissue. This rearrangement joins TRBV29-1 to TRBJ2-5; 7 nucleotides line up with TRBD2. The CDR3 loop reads CSVEAGGRGTQYF. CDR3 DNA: TGCAGCGTTGAAGCTGGAGGGAGGGGGACCCAGTACTTC.